The rows below give T cell receptor beta chains drawn from one sample of a study of blood T cells in healthy people across ages. Via MiXCR, TCRdb re-called the 5' RACE reads, giving one row per CDR3 protein. In the table there are about 670,000 distinct CDR3 sequences, roughly half of which are singletons. Sample: blood. All receptors come from a woman of 80 years or more in good health. The CDR3 runs from the conserved cysteine through the conserved F or W. The D gene is left open where the match is weak. Only some rows state a clone size, as once, few, many or a class for expanded clones.

J gene: TRBJ2-5
clone size: -
V gene: TRBV28
D gene: TRBD1
CDR3 DNA: TGTGCCAGCAGTGGACAGGGAGTAGTGGTGGCCCAGTACTTC
CDR3 protein: CASSGQGVVVAQYF

J gene: TRBJ1-1
clone size: -
V gene: TRBV15
D gene: -
CDR3 DNA: TGTGCCACCAGCAGCCCCCGAGTGCGGAACACTGAAGCTTTCTTT
CDR3 protein: CATSSPRVRNTEAFF

J gene: TRBJ1-5
clone size: -
V gene: TRBV5-6
D gene: -
CDR3 DNA: TGTGCCAGCAGCTTGGCGGGAGGGAATTATCAGCCCCAGCATTTT
CDR3 protein: CASSLAGGNYQPQHF

J gene: TRBJ1-1
clone size: few
V gene: TRBV28
D gene: -
CDR3 DNA: TGTGCCAGCGGTAACTTGGGTTGGGATTTGAACACTGAAGCTTTCTTT
CDR3 protein: CASGNLGWDLNTEAFF

J gene: TRBJ2-5
clone size: -
V gene: TRBV12-3/TRBV12-4
D gene: -
CDR3 DNA: TGTGCCAGCAGTTTCGGACAGAGGGAGACCCAGTACTTC
CDR3 protein: CASSFGQRETQYF

J gene: TRBJ2-5
clone size: many
V gene: TRBV28
D gene: -
CDR3 DNA: TGTGCCAGCAGTTCCGTAGGAGGCCTCGCACAAGAGACCCAGTACTTC
CDR3 protein: CASSSVGGLAQETQYF

J gene: TRBJ2-1
clone size: few
V gene: TRBV6-2/TRBV6-3
D gene: -
CDR3 DNA: TGTGCCAGCAGTTTAGGCGGGGATCGGGGTGAGCAGTTCTTC
CDR3 protein: CASSLGGDRGEQFF

J gene: TRBJ2-7
clone size: many
V gene: TRBV28
D gene: -
CDR3 DNA: TGTGCCAGCAGTCTCCCCCCCGGGAACTCCTACGAGCAGTACTTC
CDR3 protein: CASSLPPGNSYEQYF

J gene: TRBJ1-5
clone size: -
V gene: TRBV4-2
D gene: -
CDR3 DNA: TGTGCCAGCAGCCAAGATAGCGAGACAGACTATCAGCCCCAGCATTTT
CDR3 protein: CASSQDSETDYQPQHF

J gene: TRBJ2-7
clone size: few
V gene: TRBV20-1
D gene: TRBD2
CDR3 DNA: TGCAGTGCTGGGACTAGCGGGAGGCGCGAGCAGTACTTC
CDR3 protein: CSAGTSGRREQYF

J gene: TRBJ2-2
clone size: -
V gene: TRBV2
D gene: -
CDR3 DNA: TGTGCCAGCAGTGAGTTTTCCAGCACCGGGGAGCTGTTTTTT
CDR3 protein: CASSEFSSTGELFF

J gene: TRBJ1-2
clone size: -
V gene: TRBV21-1
D gene: -
CDR3 DNA: TGTGCCAGCAGTCCAGCGCCTGGCTACACCTTC
CDR3 protein: CASSPAPGYTF

J gene: TRBJ2-3
clone size: -
V gene: TRBV24-1
D gene: -
CDR3 DNA: TGTGCCACCAGTGATTTGCGCTTTTCTAGCACAGATACGCAGTATTTT
CDR3 protein: CATSDLRFSSTDTQYF

J gene: TRBJ2-7
clone size: few
V gene: TRBV6-1
D gene: -
CDR3 DNA: TGTGCCAGCAGTGAGAGAGGGGCCCAGTCTTACGAGCAGTACTTC
CDR3 protein: CASSERGAQSYEQYF

J gene: TRBJ2-1
clone size: many
V gene: TRBV9
D gene: TRBD2
CDR3 DNA: TGTGCCACCCCGACTAGCGGGATTGGAAATGAGCAGTTCTTC
CDR3 protein: CATPTSGIGNEQFF

J gene: TRBJ1-1
clone size: few
V gene: TRBV12-3/TRBV12-4
D gene: -
CDR3 DNA: TGTGCCAGCACCGTCCAGGCCCTTAAGAACACTGAAGCTTTCTTT
CDR3 protein: CASTVQALKNTEAFF

J gene: TRBJ2-5
clone size: -
V gene: TRBV3-1
D gene: TRBD2
CDR3 DNA: TGTGCCAGCAGCCAACGCGGGAGAAGGGAGACCCAGTACTTC
CDR3 protein: CASSQRGRRETQYF

J gene: TRBJ1-1
clone size: -
V gene: TRBV5-1
D gene: TRBD1
CDR3 DNA: TGCGCCAGCAGATCGGACAGGGGGCGAGGCCCGAACACTGAAGCTTTCTTT
CDR3 protein: CASRSDRGRGPNTEAFF

J gene: TRBJ2-7
clone size: -
V gene: TRBV6-1
D gene: -
CDR3 DNA: TGTGCCAGCAGTGACGCGGCTAGCTACGAGCAGTACTTC
CDR3 protein: CASSDAASYEQYF

J gene: TRBJ2-7
clone size: -
V gene: TRBV29-1
D gene: -
CDR3 DNA: TGCAGCGTTTCGTCGGGGGCCGAGCAGTACTTC
CDR3 protein: CSVSSGAEQYF

J gene: TRBJ2-3
clone size: many
V gene: TRBV6-5
D gene: -
CDR3 DNA: TGTGCCAGCAGCCACGGGCCGCGGAGCACAGATACGCAGTATTTT
CDR3 protein: CASSHGPRSTDTQYF

J gene: TRBJ2-1
clone size: -
V gene: TRBV5-1
D gene: TRBD2
CDR3 DNA: TGCGCCAGCAGCGTCGGACTAGCGTACGGTGAGCAGTTCTTC
CDR3 protein: CASSVGLAYGEQFF

J gene: TRBJ2-1
clone size: -
V gene: TRBV5-1
D gene: -
CDR3 DNA: TGCGCCAGCAGCTTATCAGGCCCCCGGAGGTTAGATGAGCAGTTCTTC
CDR3 protein: CASSLSGPRRLDEQFF

J gene: TRBJ2-1
clone size: -
V gene: TRBV4-3
D gene: -
CDR3 DNA: TGCGCCAGCAGCCAAGAAGGCCGTTTATATTACAATGAGCAGTTCTTC
CDR3 protein: CASSQEGRLYYNEQFF

J gene: TRBJ1-4
clone size: -
V gene: TRBV14
D gene: -
CDR3 DNA: TGTGCCAGCAGCCAAGATCGTGCAACTAATGAAAAACTGTTTTTT
CDR3 protein: CASSQDRATNEKLFF

J gene: TRBJ2-4
clone size: -
V gene: TRBV28
D gene: TRBD1
CDR3 DNA: TGTGCCACGCGGACAGGGGGGATTCTAGCCAAAAACATTCAGTACTTC
CDR3 protein: CATRTGGILAKNIQYF

J gene: TRBJ2-4
clone size: many
V gene: TRBV3-1
D gene: TRBD2
CDR3 DNA: TGTGCCAGCAGCCATCCGGGGGGGGAGCGTAGAGGGGACATTCAGTACTTC
CDR3 protein: CASSHPGGERRGDIQYF

J gene: TRBJ2-3
clone size: many
V gene: TRBV5-1
D gene: -
CDR3 DNA: TGCGCCAGCAGCTTGATGGGATCCCCCGGGGGCACAGATACGCAGTATTTT
CDR3 protein: CASSLMGSPGGTDTQYF

J gene: TRBJ2-1
clone size: -
V gene: TRBV7-3
D gene: -
CDR3 DNA: TGTGCCAGCAGTTCAGCTGCTTACAGTGAGCAGTTCTTT
CDR3 protein: CASSSAAYSEQFF

J gene: TRBJ1-5
clone size: -
V gene: TRBV20-1
D gene: -
CDR3 DNA: TGCAGTGCTATAGGGGAAGACAATCAGCCCCAGCATTTT
CDR3 protein: CSAIGEDNQPQHF

J gene: TRBJ2-7
clone size: -
V gene: TRBV12-3/TRBV12-4
D gene: TRBD1
CDR3 DNA: TGTGCCAGCAGTTTGGCGGGACAGGGGGTCCACGAGCAGTACTTC
CDR3 protein: CASSLAGQGVHEQYF

J gene: TRBJ1-2
clone size: -
V gene: TRBV20-1
D gene: TRBD1
CDR3 DNA: TGCAGTGCTAGAGAAGGAGGGGGCGCGTATGGCTACACCTTC
CDR3 protein: CSAREGGGAYGYTF

J gene: TRBJ2-5
clone size: once
V gene: TRBV11-2
D gene: TRBD2
CDR3 DNA: TGTGCCAGCAGCCACGACGGGACTAGTAGACAGACCCAGTACTTC
CDR3 protein: CASSHDGTSRQTQYF

J gene: TRBJ2-5
clone size: -
V gene: TRBV6-4
D gene: TRBD2
CDR3 DNA: TGTGCCAGCAGTGAGACAGCGGGGGGGCGAGAGACCCAGTACTTC
CDR3 protein: CASSETAGGRETQYF

J gene: TRBJ2-1
clone size: -
V gene: TRBV3-1
D gene: -
CDR3 DNA: TGTGCCAGCAGCCAAGGTGGGAGGACGTATGAGCAGTTCTTC
CDR3 protein: CASSQGGRTYEQFF

J gene: TRBJ2-2
clone size: -
V gene: TRBV6-2/TRBV6-3
D gene: -
CDR3 DNA: TGTGCCAGCGGAGAAACGAACACCGGGGAGCTGTTTTTT
CDR3 protein: CASGETNTGELFF

J gene: TRBJ1-3
clone size: -
V gene: TRBV10-3
D gene: -
CDR3 DNA: TGTGCCATCAGTGATAAACCCCGGGGGGGAAACACCATATATTTT
CDR3 protein: CAISDKPRGGNTIYF

J gene: TRBJ2-1
clone size: many
V gene: TRBV7-2
D gene: -
CDR3 DNA: TGTGCCAGCTCACCTCCGGGATCCTACAATGAGCAGTTCTTC
CDR3 protein: CASSPPGSYNEQFF

J gene: TRBJ2-1
clone size: -
V gene: TRBV29-1
D gene: -
CDR3 DNA: TGCAGCTTCACACAGGGGGGGCGCTACAATGAGCAGTTCTTC
CDR3 protein: CSFTQGGRYNEQFF

J gene: TRBJ1-2
clone size: -
V gene: TRBV20-1
D gene: -
CDR3 DNA: TGCAGTGCTAGAGTTTTGCGGGGTGGGGACTATGGCTACACCTTC
CDR3 protein: CSARVLRGGDYGYTF

J gene: TRBJ2-2
clone size: -
V gene: TRBV2
D gene: TRBD1
CDR3 DNA: TGTGCCAGCTCTCCCACCAATCTGGGACAGGGCAGGACCGGGGAGCTGTTTTTT
CDR3 protein: CASSPTNLGQGRTGELFF

J gene: TRBJ2-7
clone size: -
V gene: TRBV20-1
D gene: TRBD1
CDR3 DNA: TGCAGTGCCCTGGGACAGGGAAGCCACGAGCAGTACTTC
CDR3 protein: CSALGQGSHEQYF

J gene: TRBJ2-1
clone size: -
V gene: TRBV5-1
D gene: TRBD2
CDR3 DNA: TGCGCCAGCAGCTTCGGTAGCGGGAGTGCGTCCTACAATGAGCAGTTCTTC
CDR3 protein: CASSFGSGSASYNEQFF

J gene: TRBJ2-1
clone size: -
V gene: TRBV3-1
D gene: -
CDR3 DNA: TGTGCCAGCAGCCCCCGTTCCCTGAGATCATACAATGAGCAGTTCTTC
CDR3 protein: CASSPRSLRSYNEQFF